This TCR beta chain was sequenced in a study of cytomegalovirus exposure and HLA in healthy donors. Looking at the study overall: Later analysis reported that the roughly 120 validation repertoires shared the platform of the 650 to 700 first-cohort repertoires.

Measured with immunoSEQ multiplex PCR; TCRdb has only the in-frame clones, and not every one. Among approximately 110,000 clones listed, around 94% were seen once. The donors were part of the validation cohort, which consisted of over a hundred subjects and was separate from the first cohort of under 850 subjects. Remarks on this clone: Its target is not known.

CDR1 SGDLS and CDR2 YYNGEE come from the germline V gene. This CDR3 comprises 14 residues. With 3 bases clipped from V and 8 bases from J, the junction kept 5 bases outside the gene matches. General study results and limits: Cytomegalovirus association was listed for 164 TCR beta chains. Confirmation in vitro established that a few CMV-associated chains were specific for CMV antigens.

The chain recombines TRBV9 with TRBJ2-1; 10 bases agree with TRBD2. This receptor was obtained from a woman between 18 and 29 years old in good health and CMV-seronegative. Sequenced input: PBMCs. CDR3 residues: CASSGGTSVDEQFF. The DNA of the CDR3 is TGTGCCAGCAGCGGAGGGACTAGCGTCGATGAGCAGTTCTTC.